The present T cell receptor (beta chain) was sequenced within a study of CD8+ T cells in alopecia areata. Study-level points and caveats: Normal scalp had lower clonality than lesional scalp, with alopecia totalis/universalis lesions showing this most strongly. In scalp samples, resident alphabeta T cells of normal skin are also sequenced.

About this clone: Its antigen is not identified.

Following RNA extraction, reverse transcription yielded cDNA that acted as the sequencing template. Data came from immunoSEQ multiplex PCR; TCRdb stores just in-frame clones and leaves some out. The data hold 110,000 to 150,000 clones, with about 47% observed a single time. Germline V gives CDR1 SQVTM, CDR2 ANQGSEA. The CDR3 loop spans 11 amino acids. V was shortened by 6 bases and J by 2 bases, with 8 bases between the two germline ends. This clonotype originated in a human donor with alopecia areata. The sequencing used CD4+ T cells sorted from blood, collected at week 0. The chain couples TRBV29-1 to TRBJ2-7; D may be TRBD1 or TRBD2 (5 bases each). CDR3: CSVGPTYEQYF. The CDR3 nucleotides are TGCAGCGTGGGACCAACCTACGAGCAGTACTTC.